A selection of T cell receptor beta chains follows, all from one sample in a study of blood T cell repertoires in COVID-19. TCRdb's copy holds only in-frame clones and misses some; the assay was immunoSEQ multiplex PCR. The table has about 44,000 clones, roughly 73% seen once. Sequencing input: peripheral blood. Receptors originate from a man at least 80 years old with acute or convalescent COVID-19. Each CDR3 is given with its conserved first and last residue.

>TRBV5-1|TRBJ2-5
CASSLGSGGSQETQYF
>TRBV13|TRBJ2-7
CASSLRDEQYF
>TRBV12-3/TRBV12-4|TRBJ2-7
CASRERESTEQYF
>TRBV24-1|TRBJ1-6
CATSEGTANSPLHF
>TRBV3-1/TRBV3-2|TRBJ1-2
CASSPWGQELRGYTF
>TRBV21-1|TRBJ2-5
CASSWDRGWETQYF
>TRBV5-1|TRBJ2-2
CASSLVTQGITGELFF
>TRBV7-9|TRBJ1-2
CASSPGTAGGYTF
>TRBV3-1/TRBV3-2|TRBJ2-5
CASSQVKAGGGETQYF
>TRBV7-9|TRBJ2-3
CASSLGSESDTQYF
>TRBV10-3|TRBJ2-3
CAISGAGWGTDTQYF
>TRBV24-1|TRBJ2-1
CATSETTSGRRNEQFF
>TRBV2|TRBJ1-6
CASSERGARNSPLHF
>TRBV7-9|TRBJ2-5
CASSKTGTETQYF
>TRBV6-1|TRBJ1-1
CASSEVVRVNTEAFF
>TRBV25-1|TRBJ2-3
CASSDGGYSTDTQYF
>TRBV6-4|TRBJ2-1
CASRGLAGIGEQFF
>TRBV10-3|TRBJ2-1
CAISQAGSYNEQFF
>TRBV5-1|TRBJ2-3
CASSRRSATSTDTQYF
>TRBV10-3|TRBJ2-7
CAISEFRTGRDEQYF
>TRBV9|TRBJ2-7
CASSVNRGSHEQYF
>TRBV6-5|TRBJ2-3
CASRTSDRGRDTQYF
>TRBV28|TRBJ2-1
CASSSSGTSYNEQFF
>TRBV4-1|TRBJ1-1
CASSQARGGPAFF
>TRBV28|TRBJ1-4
CASSLREKLFF
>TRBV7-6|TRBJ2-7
CASSLAGQYYEQYF
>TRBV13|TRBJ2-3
CASSRVHADTQYF